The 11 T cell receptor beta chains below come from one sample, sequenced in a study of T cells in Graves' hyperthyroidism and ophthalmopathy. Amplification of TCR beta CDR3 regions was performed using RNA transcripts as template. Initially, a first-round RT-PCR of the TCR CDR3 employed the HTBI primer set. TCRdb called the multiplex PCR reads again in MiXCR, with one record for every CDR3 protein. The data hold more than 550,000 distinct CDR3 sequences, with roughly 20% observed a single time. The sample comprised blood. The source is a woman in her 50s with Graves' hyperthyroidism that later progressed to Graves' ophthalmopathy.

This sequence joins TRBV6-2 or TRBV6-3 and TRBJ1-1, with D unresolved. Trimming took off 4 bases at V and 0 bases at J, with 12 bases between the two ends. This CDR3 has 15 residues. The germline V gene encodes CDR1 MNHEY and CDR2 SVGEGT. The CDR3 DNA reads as TGTGCCAGCAGTTCCCTCGGGAATGTGAACACTGAAGCTTTCTTT. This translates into CASSSLGNVNTEAFF.

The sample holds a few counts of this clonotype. CDR3 bases: TGTGCCAGCAGTGAAATTGGCTACACCTTC. The encoded protein is CASSEIGYTF. The genes are TRBV6-1 and TRBJ1-2; D gene uncertain. From germline, CDR1 is MNHNS and CDR2 SASEGT. Trimming stripped 2 bases from V and 7 bases from J, with 2 bases between. The CDR3 runs 10 residues.

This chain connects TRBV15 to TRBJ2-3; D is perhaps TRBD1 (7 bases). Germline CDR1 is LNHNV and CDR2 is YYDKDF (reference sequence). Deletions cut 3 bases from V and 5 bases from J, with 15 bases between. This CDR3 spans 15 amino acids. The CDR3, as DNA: TGTGCCACCAGCAGTTACAGGGGACTGGTAGATACGCAGTATTTT. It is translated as CATSSYRGLVDTQYF.

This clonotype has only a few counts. The CDR3 protein is CSARDLAGLQETQYF. For the CDR3, the DNA is TGCAGTGCTAGAGATCTTGCAGGCTTACAAGAGACCCAGTACTTC. The chain has TRBV20-1 and TRBJ2-5; D gene ambiguous. V was cut by 0 bases and J by 2 bases, with 13 bases left in between. This CDR3 is 15 amino acids long. CDR1 and CDR2 from the germline V gene are DFQATT and SNEGSKA (reference sequence).

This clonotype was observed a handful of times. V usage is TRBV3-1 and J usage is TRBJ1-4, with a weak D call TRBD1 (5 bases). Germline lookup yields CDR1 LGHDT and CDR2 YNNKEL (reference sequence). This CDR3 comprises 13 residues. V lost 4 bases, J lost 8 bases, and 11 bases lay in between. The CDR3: CASSPDNGEKLFF. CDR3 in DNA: TGTGCCAGCAGCCCGGACAACGGCGAAAAACTGTTTTTT.

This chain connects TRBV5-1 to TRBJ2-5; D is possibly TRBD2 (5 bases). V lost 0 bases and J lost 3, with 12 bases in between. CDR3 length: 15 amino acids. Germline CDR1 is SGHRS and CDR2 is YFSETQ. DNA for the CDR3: TGCGCCAGCAGCTTGGATCTAGCAGGAAAAGAGACCCAGTACTTC. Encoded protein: CASSLDLAGKETQYF. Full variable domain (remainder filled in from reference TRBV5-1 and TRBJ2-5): KAGVTQTPRYLIKTRGQQVTLSCSPISGHRSVSWYQQTPGQGLQFLFEYFSETQRNKGNFPGRFSGRQFSNSRSEMNVSTLELGDSALYLCASSLDLAGKETQYFGPGTRLLVL.

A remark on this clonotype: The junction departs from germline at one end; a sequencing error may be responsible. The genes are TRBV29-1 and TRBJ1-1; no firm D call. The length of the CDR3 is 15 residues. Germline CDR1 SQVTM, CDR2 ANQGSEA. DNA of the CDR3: TGCAGCGTTGAAGACCCAATAGGCTTGAACACTAAAGCTTTCTTT. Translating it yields CSVEDPIGLNTKAFF.

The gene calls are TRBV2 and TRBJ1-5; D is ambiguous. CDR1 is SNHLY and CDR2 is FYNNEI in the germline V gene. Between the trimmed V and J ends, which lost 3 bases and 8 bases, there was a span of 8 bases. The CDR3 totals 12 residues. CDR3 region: CASSDGSEPQHF. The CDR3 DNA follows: TGTGCCAGCAGTGATGGGAGTGAGCCCCAGCATTTT.

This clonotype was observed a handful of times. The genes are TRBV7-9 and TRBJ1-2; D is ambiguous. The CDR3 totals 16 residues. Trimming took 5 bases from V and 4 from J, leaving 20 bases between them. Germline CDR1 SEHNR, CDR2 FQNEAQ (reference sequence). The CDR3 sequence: CASSQDSEIVRYGYTF. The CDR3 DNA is TGTGCCAGCAGCCAAGACTCCGAGATAGTCCGCTATGGCTACACCTTC.

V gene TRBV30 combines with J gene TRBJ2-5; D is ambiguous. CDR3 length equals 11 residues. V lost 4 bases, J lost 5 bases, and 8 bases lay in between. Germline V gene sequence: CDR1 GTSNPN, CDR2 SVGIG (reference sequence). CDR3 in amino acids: CAWNERETQYF. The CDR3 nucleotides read TGTGCCTGGAACGAAAGGGAGACCCAGTACTTC.

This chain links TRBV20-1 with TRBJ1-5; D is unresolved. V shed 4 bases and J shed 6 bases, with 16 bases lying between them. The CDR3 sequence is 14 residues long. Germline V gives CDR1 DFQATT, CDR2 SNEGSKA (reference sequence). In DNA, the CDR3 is TGCAGTGCTAATAAGGGCCTCGGTGGTCAGCCCCAGCATTTT. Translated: CSANKGLGGQPQHF.